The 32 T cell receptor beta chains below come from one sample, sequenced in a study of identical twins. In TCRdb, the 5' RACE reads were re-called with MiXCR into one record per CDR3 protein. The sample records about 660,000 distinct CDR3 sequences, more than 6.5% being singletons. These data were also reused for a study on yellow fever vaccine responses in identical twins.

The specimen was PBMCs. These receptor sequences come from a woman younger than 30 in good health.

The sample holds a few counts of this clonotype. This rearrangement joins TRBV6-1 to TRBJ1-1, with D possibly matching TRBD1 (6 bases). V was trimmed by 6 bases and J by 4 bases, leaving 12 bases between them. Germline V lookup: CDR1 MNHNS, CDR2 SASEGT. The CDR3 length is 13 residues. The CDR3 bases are TGTGCCAGCAGGCGGGGGGCGGCCACTGAAGCTTTCTTT. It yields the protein CASRRGAATEAFF.

The CDR3 protein is CASSKAVTIYEQYF. Here the CDR3 DNA reads TGTGCCAGCTCCAAGGCTGTTACCATATACGAGCAGTACTTC. The J gene is TRBJ2-7, the V gene TRBV18; D unclear. The CDR3 extends over 14 amino acids. Germline V CDR1 and CDR2: KGHSH, LQKENI. Between the trimmed V and J ends, which lost 6 bases and 4 bases, there was a span of 16 bases. The full variable domain, rest sourced from reference TRBV18 and TRBJ2-7, is NAGVMQNPRHLVRRRGQEARLRCSPMKGHSHVYWYRQLPEEGLKFMVYLQKENIIDESGMPKERFSAEFPKEGPSILRIQQVVRGDSAAYFCASSKAVTIYEQYFGPGTRLTVT.

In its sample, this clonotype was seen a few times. The CDR3 protein is CASSSGWYEQYF. DNA of the CDR3: TGTGCCAGCAGTTCCGGGTGGTACGAGCAGTACTTC. This chain joins TRBV28 and TRBJ2-7; D is unclear. The CDR3 sequence is 12 residues long. Germline V gene sequence: CDR1 MDHEN, CDR2 SYDVKM. V dropped 4 bases and J dropped 4 bases, with 8 bases sitting between them. Complete variable domain (other parts from reference TRBV28 and TRBJ2-7): DVKVTQSSRYLVKRTGEKVFLECVQDMDHENMFWYRQDPGLGLRLIYFSYDVKMKEKGDIPEGYSVSREKKERFSLILESASTNQTSMYLCASSSGWYEQYFGPGTRLTVT.

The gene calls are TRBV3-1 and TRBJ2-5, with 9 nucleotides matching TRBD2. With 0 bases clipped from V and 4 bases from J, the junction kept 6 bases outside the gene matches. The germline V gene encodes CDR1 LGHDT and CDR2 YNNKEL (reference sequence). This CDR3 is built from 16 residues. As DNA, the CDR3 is TGTGCCAGCAGCCAAGAGCCAGGACTAGCGTCAGAGACCCAGTACTTC. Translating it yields CASSQEPGLASETQYF.

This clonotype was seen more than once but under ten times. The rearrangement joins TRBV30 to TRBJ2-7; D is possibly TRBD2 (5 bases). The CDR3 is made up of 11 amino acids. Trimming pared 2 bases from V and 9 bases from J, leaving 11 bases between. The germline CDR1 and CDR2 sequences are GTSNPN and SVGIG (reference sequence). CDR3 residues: CAWSHGVGQYF. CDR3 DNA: TGTGCCTGGAGTCACGGGGTTGGGCAGTACTTC.

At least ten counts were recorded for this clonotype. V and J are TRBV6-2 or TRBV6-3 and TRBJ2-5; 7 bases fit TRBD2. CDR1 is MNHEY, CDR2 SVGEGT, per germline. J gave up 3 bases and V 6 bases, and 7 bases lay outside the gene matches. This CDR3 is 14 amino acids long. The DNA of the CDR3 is TGTGCCAGCAGCCACCGGGAGGAAGAAGAGACCCAGTACTTC. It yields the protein CASSHREEEETQYF.

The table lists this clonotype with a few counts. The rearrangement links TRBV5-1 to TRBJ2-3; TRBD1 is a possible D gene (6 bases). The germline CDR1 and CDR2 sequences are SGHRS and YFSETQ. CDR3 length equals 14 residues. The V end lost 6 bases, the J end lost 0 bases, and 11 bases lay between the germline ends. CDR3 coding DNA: TGCGCCAGCAAGCAGGGGTCTAGCACAGATACGCAGTATTTT. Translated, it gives CASKQGSSTDTQYF.

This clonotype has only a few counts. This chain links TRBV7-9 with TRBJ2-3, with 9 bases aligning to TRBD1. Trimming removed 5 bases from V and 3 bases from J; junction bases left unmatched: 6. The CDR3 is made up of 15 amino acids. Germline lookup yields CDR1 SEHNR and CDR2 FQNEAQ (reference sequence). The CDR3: CASSTGTGSTDTQYF. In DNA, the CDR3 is TGTGCCAGCAGCACCGGGACAGGGAGTACAGATACGCAGTATTTT.

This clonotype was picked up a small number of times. The CDR3 region is CASSEKRVTEQYF. The CDR3 DNA reads TGTGCCAGCAGTGAAAAGAGGGTTACGGAGCAGTACTTC. V gene TRBV25-1 combines with J gene TRBJ2-7; D possibly corresponds to TRBD2 (5 bases). From germline, CDR1 is MGHDK and CDR2 SYGVNS. CDR3 length: 13 residues. With 2 bases removed from V and 7 bases from J, the gap between germline ends came to 12 bases.

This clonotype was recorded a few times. CDR3 DNA sequence: TGCAGTGCCCACTTCCTCGAGCAGTACTTC. It translates to CSAHFLEQYF. This chain connects TRBV20-1 to TRBJ2-7; no clear D. V was cut by 6 bases and J by 6 bases, with 9 bases left in between. Germline V gene sequence: CDR1 DFQATT, CDR2 SNEGSKA (reference sequence). The CDR3 has 10 amino acids.

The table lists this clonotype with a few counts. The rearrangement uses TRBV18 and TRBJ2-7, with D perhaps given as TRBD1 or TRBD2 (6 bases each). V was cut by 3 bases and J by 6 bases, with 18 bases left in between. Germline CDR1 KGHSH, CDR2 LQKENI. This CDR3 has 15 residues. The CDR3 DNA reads TGTGCCAGCTCACCCCTGGAGGGGGGCATAAGCGAGCAGTACTTC. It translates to CASSPLEGGISEQYF.

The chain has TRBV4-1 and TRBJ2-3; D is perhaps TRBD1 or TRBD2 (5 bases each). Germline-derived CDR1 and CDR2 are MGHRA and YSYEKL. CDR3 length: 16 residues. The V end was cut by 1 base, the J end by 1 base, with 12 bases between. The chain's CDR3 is CASSQGETGRTDTQYF. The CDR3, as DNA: TGCGCCAGCAGCCAAGGGGAAACGGGACGCACAGATACGCAGTATTTT.

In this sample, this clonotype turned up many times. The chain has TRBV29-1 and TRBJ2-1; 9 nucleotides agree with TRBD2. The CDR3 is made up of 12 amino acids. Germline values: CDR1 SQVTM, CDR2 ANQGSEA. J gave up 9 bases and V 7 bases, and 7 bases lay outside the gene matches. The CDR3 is CSAIAGVGEQFF. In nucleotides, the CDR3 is TGCAGCGCAATAGCGGGAGTAGGTGAGCAGTTCTTC.

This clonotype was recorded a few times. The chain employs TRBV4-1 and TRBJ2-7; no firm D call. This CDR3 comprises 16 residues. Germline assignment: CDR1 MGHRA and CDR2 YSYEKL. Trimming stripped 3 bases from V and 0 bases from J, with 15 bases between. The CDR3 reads CASSHLGGKLSYEQYF. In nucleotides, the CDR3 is TGCGCCAGCAGCCATTTGGGCGGAAAGCTCTCCTACGAGCAGTACTTC.

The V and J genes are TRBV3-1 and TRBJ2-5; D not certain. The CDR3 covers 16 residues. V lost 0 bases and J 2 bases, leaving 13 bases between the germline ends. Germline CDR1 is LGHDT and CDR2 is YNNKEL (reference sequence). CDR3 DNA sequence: TGTGCCAGCAGCCAAGATCTCGAGGTAGTACAAGAGACCCAGTACTTC. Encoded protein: CASSQDLEVVQETQYF.

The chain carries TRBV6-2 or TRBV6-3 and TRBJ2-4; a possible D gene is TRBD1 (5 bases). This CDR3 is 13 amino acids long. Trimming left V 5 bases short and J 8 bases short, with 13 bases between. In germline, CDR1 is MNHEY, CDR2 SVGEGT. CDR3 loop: CASSRTSAYIQYF. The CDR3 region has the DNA TGTGCCAGCAGTCGGACATCCGCTTACATTCAGTACTTC.

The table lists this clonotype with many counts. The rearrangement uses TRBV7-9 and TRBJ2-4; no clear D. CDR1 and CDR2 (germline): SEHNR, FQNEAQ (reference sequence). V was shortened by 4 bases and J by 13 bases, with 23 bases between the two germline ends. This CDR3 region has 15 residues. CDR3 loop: CASSSDRVSENLQYF. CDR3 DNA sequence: TGTGCCAGCAGCTCAGACCGGGTTTCCGAAAATCTACAGTACTTC.

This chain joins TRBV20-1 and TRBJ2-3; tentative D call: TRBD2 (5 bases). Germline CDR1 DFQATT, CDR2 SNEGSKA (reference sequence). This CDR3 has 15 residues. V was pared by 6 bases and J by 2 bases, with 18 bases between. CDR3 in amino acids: CSAILTTGVTDTQYF. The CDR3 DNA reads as TGCAGTGCCATCCTTACTACCGGGGTCACAGATACGCAGTATTTT.

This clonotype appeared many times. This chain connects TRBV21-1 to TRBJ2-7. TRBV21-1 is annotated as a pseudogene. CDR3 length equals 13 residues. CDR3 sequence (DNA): TGTGCCAGCGGGGAAGACAAACCCTACGAGCAGTACTTC. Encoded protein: CASGEDKPYEQYF.

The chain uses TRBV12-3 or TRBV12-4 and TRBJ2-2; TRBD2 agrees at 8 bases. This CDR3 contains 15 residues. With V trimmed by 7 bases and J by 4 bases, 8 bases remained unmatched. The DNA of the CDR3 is TGTGCCAGCACCCGGAGCGGGAGTGCCACCGGGGAGCTGTTTTTT. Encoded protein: CASTRSGSATGELFF.

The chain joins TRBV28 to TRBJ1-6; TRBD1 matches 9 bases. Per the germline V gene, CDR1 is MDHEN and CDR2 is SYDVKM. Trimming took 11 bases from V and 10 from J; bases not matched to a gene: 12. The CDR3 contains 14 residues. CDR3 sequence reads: CAGATGGEGSPLHF. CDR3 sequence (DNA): TGTGCCGGCGCCACAGGGGGCGAGGGATCACCCCTCCACTTT.

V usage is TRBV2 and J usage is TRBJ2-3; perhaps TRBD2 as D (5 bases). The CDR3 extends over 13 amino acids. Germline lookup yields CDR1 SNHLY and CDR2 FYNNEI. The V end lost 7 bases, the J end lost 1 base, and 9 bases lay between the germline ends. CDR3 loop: CASTSRGTDTQYF. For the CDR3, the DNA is TGTGCCAGCACATCGCGGGGCACAGATACGCAGTATTTT.

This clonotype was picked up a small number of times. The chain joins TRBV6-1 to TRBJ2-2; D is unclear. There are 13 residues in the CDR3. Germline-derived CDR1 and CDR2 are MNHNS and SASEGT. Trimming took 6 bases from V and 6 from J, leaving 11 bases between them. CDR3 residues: CASRLDVSGELFF. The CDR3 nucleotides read TGTGCCAGCAGACTGGACGTATCCGGGGAGCTGTTTTTT.

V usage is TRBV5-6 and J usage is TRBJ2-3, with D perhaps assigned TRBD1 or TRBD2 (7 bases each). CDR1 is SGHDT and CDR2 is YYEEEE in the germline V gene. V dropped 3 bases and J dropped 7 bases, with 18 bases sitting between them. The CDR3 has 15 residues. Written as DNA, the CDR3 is TGTGCCAGCAGCTCCCGGACTAGGGGGCGAAATACGCAGTATTTT. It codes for CASSSRTRGRNTQYF.

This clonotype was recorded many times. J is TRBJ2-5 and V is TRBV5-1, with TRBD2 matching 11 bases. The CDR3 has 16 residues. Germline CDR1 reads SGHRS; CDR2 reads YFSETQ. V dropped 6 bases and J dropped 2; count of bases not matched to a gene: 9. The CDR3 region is CASIDGLAGLQETQYF. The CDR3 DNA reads TGCGCCAGCATCGACGGACTAGCGGGCCTTCAAGAGACCCAGTACTTC. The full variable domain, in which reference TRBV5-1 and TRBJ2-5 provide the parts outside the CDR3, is KAGVTQTPRYLIKTRGQQVTLSCSPISGHRSVSWYQQTPGQGLQFLFEYFSETQRNKGNFPGRFSGRQFSNSRSEMNVSTLELGDSALYLCASIDGLAGLQETQYFGPGTRLLVL.

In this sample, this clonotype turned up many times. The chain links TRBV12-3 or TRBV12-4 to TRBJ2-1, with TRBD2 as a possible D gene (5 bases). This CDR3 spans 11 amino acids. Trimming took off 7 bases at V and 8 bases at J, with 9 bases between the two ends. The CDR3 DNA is TGTGCCAGCATGCGGCGGGATGAGCAGTTCTTC. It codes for CASMRRDEQFF.

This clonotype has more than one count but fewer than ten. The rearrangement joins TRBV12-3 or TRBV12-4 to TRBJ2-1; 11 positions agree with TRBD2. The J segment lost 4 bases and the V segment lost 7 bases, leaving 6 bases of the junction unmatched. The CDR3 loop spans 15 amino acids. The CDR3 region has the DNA TGTGCCAGCACGCCGGGACTAGCGGTTTACAATGAGCAGTTCTTC. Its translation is CASTPGLAVYNEQFF.

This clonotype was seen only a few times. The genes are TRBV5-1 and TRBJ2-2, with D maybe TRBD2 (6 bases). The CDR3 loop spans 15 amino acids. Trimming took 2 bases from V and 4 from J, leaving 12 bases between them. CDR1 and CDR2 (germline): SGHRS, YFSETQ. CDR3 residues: CASSFLAGSTGELFF. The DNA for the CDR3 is TGCGCCAGCAGCTTTCTCGCGGGGTCCACCGGGGAGCTGTTTTTT.

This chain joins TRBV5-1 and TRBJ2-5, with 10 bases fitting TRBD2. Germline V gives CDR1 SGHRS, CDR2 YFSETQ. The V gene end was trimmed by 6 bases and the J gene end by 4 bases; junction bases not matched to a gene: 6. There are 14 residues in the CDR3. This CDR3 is CASNPSGGPETQYF. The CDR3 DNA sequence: TGCGCCAGCAATCCTAGCGGGGGCCCAGAGACCCAGTACTTC.

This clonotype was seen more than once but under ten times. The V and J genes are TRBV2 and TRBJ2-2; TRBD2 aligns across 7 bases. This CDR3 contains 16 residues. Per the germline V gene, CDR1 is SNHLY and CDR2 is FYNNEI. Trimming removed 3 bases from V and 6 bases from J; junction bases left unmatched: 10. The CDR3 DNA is TGTGCCAGCAGTGACTATGCGGGAGCCCTACCCGGGGAGCTGTTTTTT. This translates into CASSDYAGALPGELFF.

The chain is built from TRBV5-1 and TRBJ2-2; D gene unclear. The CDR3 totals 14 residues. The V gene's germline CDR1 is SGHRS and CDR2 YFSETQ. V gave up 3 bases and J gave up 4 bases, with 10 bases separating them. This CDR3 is CASSSNRPTGELFF. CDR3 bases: TGCGCCAGCAGCTCCAACCGGCCCACCGGGGAGCTGTTTTTT.

As DNA, the CDR3 is TGTGCCAGCAGCACTTCCCACAAGACTAGCCGCCTACCGACTGAGCAGTATTTT. Its translation: CASSTSHKTSRLPTEQYF. The chain links TRBV21-1 to TRBJ2-3; the table calls TRBD2, which could not be checked here. TRBV21-1 is annotated as a pseudogene. CDR3 length: 18 amino acids.